Listed below are T cell receptor beta chains from one sample, sequenced in a study of cytomegalovirus exposure and HLA in healthy donors. Only in-frame clones appear in the TCRdb table, and some are missing; sequencing was by immunoSEQ multiplex PCR. The sample lists roughly 200,000 clones, roughly 84% occurring once. Specimen: PBMCs. These TCRs come from a man aged 50 to 60 in good health and CMV-seronegative. CDR3s include the opening cysteine and the closing phenylalanine or tryptophan. The order of the fields is CDR3 protein, V gene, D gene. D genes are given only for firm matches.

CDR3aa: CASSLSDRGQNQPQHF; v_gene: TRBV7-9; d_gene: TRBD1
CDR3aa: CASSLGQGRTEAFF; v_gene: TRBV18; d_gene: TRBD1
CDR3aa: CASSRKGTSDYNEQFF; v_gene: TRBV7-9; d_gene: TRBD2
CDR3aa: CSVLAGGPRTGELFF; v_gene: TRBV29-1; d_gene: TRBD2
CDR3aa: CASSYSRAGGYEQYF; v_gene: TRBV6-5; d_gene: TRBD1
CDR3aa: CASSSPLLAGGSYNEQFF; v_gene: TRBV5-6; d_gene: TRBD2
CDR3aa: CASSYSEGSNEQFF; v_gene: TRBV6-5; d_gene: NA
CDR3aa: CASSLDNRREQYF; v_gene: TRBV2; d_gene: NA
CDR3aa: CASSQEKAPGDTQYF; v_gene: TRBV4-2; d_gene: NA
CDR3aa: CASSSAPSSYNEQFF; v_gene: TRBV7-2; d_gene: NA
CDR3aa: CASSFPSGETQYF; v_gene: TRBV7-9; d_gene: NA
CDR3aa: CASRPNTQVEGEPQHF; v_gene: TRBV6-6; d_gene: NA
CDR3aa: CASSLQAAGANVLTF; v_gene: TRBV19; d_gene: NA
CDR3aa: CASRDNANYGYTF; v_gene: TRBV19; d_gene: NA
CDR3aa: CASSGTGASGYEQYF; v_gene: TRBV9; d_gene: NA
CDR3aa: CASSIDRAGGNEQFF; v_gene: TRBV19; d_gene: NA
CDR3aa: CASSLEGASGETQYF; v_gene: TRBV5-1; d_gene: TRBD1
CDR3aa: CASSLAGAGEQYF; v_gene: TRBV11-2; d_gene: NA
CDR3aa: CASRQEPNEKLFF; v_gene: TRBV5-1; d_gene: NA
CDR3aa: CASSTAGTVNYGYTF; v_gene: TRBV9; d_gene: TRBD1
CDR3aa: CASSEAGSKNIQYF; v_gene: TRBV6-1; d_gene: NA
CDR3aa: CASSSPGLFYEQYF; v_gene: TRBV27; d_gene: NA
CDR3aa: CASSIDRGLDQPQHF; v_gene: TRBV19; d_gene: NA
CDR3aa: CASSQASSWNEKLFF; v_gene: TRBV14; d_gene: NA
CDR3aa: CATSLTGLGGYGYTF; v_gene: TRBV15; d_gene: NA
CDR3aa: CASRTEFYNEQFF; v_gene: TRBV6-1; d_gene: NA
CDR3aa: CASSKTGTPTGELFF; v_gene: TRBV5-4; d_gene: NA
CDR3aa: CASSLGLCTDTQYF; v_gene: TRBV6-5; d_gene: NA
CDR3aa: CSVEGGQGLAYEQYF; v_gene: TRBV29-1; d_gene: NA
CDR3aa: CASSWPSSDTQYF; v_gene: TRBV5-4; d_gene: NA
CDR3aa: CASSPSLAGAVDTQYF; v_gene: TRBV7-9; d_gene: TRBD2
CDR3aa: CAGAGGLNTEAFF; v_gene: TRBV2; d_gene: NA
CDR3aa: CASSLRDRENTEAFF; v_gene: TRBV4-1; d_gene: TRBD1
CDR3aa: CASSSELTGNIQYF; v_gene: TRBV5-4; d_gene: NA
CDR3aa: CASSLRGGSGYTF; v_gene: TRBV7-2; d_gene: NA
CDR3aa: CASSQELAGGSSYEQYF; v_gene: TRBV4-2; d_gene: TRBD2
CDR3aa: CASSGWTSGRAGSYNEQFF; v_gene: TRBV6-1; d_gene: TRBD2
CDR3aa: CASSLGTAHSNQPQHF; v_gene: TRBV5-6; d_gene: TRBD1
CDR3aa: CASSRDSYSYEQYF; v_gene: TRBV5-4; d_gene: TRBD1
CDR3aa: CASTYQGGSYEQYF; v_gene: TRBV28; d_gene: NA
CDR3aa: CASSLAGGTSYEQYF; v_gene: TRBV11-2; d_gene: NA
CDR3aa: CSVERANYGYTF; v_gene: TRBV29-1; d_gene: NA
CDR3aa: CASSQDPGSSYEQYF; v_gene: TRBV4-1; d_gene: NA
CDR3aa: CAWSVILAGAWTGELFF; v_gene: TRBV30; d_gene: TRBD2
CDR3aa: CASSLVQGAGGANVLTF; v_gene: TRBV28; d_gene: TRBD1
CDR3aa: CASSLRTGGTDTQYF; v_gene: TRBV6-5; d_gene: TRBD1
CDR3aa: CASSPRAVYGYTF; v_gene: TRBV27; d_gene: NA
CDR3aa: CATSTSFEKLFF; v_gene: TRBV15; d_gene: NA
CDR3aa: CASSQVGTDHTDTQYF; v_gene: TRBV14; d_gene: NA
CDR3aa: CASGGGGSSYNEQFF; v_gene: TRBV5-4; d_gene: NA
CDR3aa: CASSSLAGGYNEQFF; v_gene: TRBV27; d_gene: TRBD2
CDR3aa: CASSETGLAGNNEQFF; v_gene: TRBV28; d_gene: TRBD2
CDR3aa: CASRPETGEYGYTF; v_gene: TRBV19; d_gene: TRBD1
CDR3aa: CASSRIGTGRNTEAFF; v_gene: TRBV27; d_gene: TRBD1
CDR3aa: CASSPTTSDSYEQYF; v_gene: TRBV5-1; d_gene: TRBD2